One sample yielded the 31 T cell receptor beta chains listed below, sequenced in a study of T cell responses to AZD1222 COVID-19 vaccine. TCRdb's copy holds only in-frame clones and misses some; the assay was immunoSEQ multiplex PCR. The data show about 140,000 clones, around 92% seen once. The sequences come from peripheral blood, collected 28 days after the second AZD1222 dose. Receptors were obtained from an adult who received the AZD1222 COVID-19 vaccine.

V and J are TRBV14 and TRBJ2-5; D may be TRBD2 (5 bases). Germline V gene data show CDR1 as SGHDN and CDR2 as FVKESK. The ends were cut back, 4 bases at V and 4 bases at J, with 13 bases in the middle. The CDR3 is 14 amino acids. CDR3 nucleotides: TGTGCCAGCAGCCCACTTGGGAGTACAGAGACCCAGTACTTC. Translated, it gives CASSPLGSTETQYF.

V usage is TRBV28 and J usage is TRBJ1-2; no clear D gene. The ends were cut back, 6 bases at V and 2 bases at J, with 19 bases in the middle. The germline gives CDR1 MDHEN, CDR2 SYDVKM. The CDR3 is 16 amino acids. The CDR3 nucleotides read TGTGCCAGCAGGGTAGGACGGTTGCCGGGGAACTATGGCTACACCTTC. Translated, it gives CASRVGRLPGNYGYTF.

The chain carries TRBV5-6 and TRBJ1-2; D is unclear. V lost 3 bases to trimming and J lost 8 bases, with 17 bases between them. The germline V gene has CDR1 SGHDT and CDR2 YYEEEE. This CDR3 region has 14 residues. CDR3 bases: TGTGCCAGCAGCTCCGCCGGGCCTGCGTTAGGCTACACCTTC. Its protein product is CASSSAGPALGYTF.

The chain carries TRBV10-3 and TRBJ2-3; D call uncertain. Trimming shortened V by 0 bases and J by 1 base, and 5 bases separated the two germline ends. Germline V CDR1 and CDR2: ENHRY, SYGVKD. The CDR3 is 14 amino acids. DNA of the CDR3: TGTGCCATCAGTGAGTCAGGTGGCACAGATACGCAGTATTTT. Protein sequence: CAISESGGTDTQYF.

The rearrangement joins TRBV7-9 to TRBJ2-2, with TRBD1 matching over 11 bases. V dropped 5 bases and J dropped 5; count of bases not matched to a gene: 7. Germline CDR1 is SEHNR and CDR2 is FQNEAQ (reference sequence). CDR3 length equals 16 residues. CDR3 sequence (DNA): TGTGCCAGCAGCCGCATGGGACAGGGGGGTACCGGGGAGCTGTTTTTT. Translation: CASSRMGQGGTGELFF.

The V and J genes are TRBV24-1 and TRBJ2-1; 13 bases line up with TRBD2. V trimming: 4 bases; J trimming: 3 bases; junction bases outside the gene matches: 5. Germline CDR1 is KGHDR and CDR2 is SFDVKD. The CDR3 extends over 17 amino acids. For the CDR3, the DNA is TGTGCCACCAGTGACAGGACTAGCGGGAGTGGCTACAATGAGCAGTTCTTC. This encodes CATSDRTSGSGYNEQFF.

This sequence joins TRBV20-1 and TRBJ1-1; D uncertain. Trimming took off 4 bases at V and 1 base at J, with 13 bases between the two ends. The CDR3 is made up of 14 amino acids. The germline gives CDR1 DFQATT, CDR2 SNEGSKA (reference sequence). The CDR3 sequence is CSAIEGSKNTEAFF. In DNA form, the CDR3 reads TGCAGTGCTATTGAAGGTTCCAAGAACACTGAAGCTTTCTTT.

The rearrangement joins TRBV23-1 to TRBJ1-1; 7 bases are a match to TRBD1. TRBV23-1 is flagged as an ORF with uncertain function. CDR3 length equals 15 residues. Trimming removed 2 bases from V and 0 bases from J; junction bases left unmatched: 3. In DNA form, the CDR3 reads TGCGCCAGCAGTCAACGGGGACAGATGAACACTGAAGCTTTCTTT. It is translated as CASSQRGQMNTEAFF.

The rearrangement links TRBV19 to TRBJ2-3, with D perhaps TRBD2 (7 bases). Trimming left V 4 bases short and J 4 bases short, with 9 bases between. This CDR3 is built from 13 residues. CDR1 and CDR2 from the germline V gene are LNHDA and SQIVND (reference sequence). The CDR3 is CASSTGGPDTQYF. CDR3 nucleotide sequence: TGTGCCAGTAGTACGGGGGGCCCAGATACGCAGTATTTT.

The V call is TRBV27, the J call TRBJ1-2; perhaps TRBD1 as D (5 bases). This CDR3 region has 15 residues. V was pared by 2 bases and J by 0 bases, with 10 bases between. Germline V lookup: CDR1 MNHEY, CDR2 SMNVEV (reference sequence). CDR3 protein: CASSLGQGTNYGYTF. In DNA, the CDR3 is TGTGCCAGCAGTTTAGGTCAGGGCACTAACTATGGCTACACCTTC.

The rearrangement uses TRBV9 and TRBJ2-3; 10 bases fit TRBD2. There are 19 residues in the CDR3. The germline gives CDR1 SGDLS, CDR2 YYNGEE. The trim removed 3 bases at V and 0 bases at J, leaving 13 bases unmatched. In nucleotides, the CDR3 is TGTGCCAGCAGCGCTCATAGCGGGAGGTTAGTTACTAGCACAGATACGCAGTATTTT. Translating it yields CASSAHSGRLVTSTDTQYF. Full variable domain (rest looked up from reference TRBV9 and TRBJ2-3): DSGVTQTPKHLITATGQRVTLRCSPRSGDLSVYWYQQSLDQGLQFLIQYYNGEERAKGNILERFSAQQFPDLHSELNLSSLELGDSALYFCASSAHSGRLVTSTDTQYFGPGTRLTVL.

The chain carries TRBV6-6 and TRBJ2-2; D is possibly TRBD2 (5 bases). Germline V CDR1 and CDR2: MNHNY, SVGAGI (reference sequence). This CDR3 region has 14 residues. Between the trimmed V and J ends, which lost 7 bases and 3 bases, there was a span of 12 bases. The CDR3 sequence is CASTRKGDTGELFF. CDR3 sequence (DNA): TGTGCCAGCACTAGGAAGGGAGACACCGGGGAGCTGTTTTTT.

The chain uses TRBV30 and TRBJ2-6; D unclear. The germline V and J ends were trimmed by 8 bases and 4 bases, with 6 bases remaining between them. The CDR3 loop spans 11 amino acids. The V gene's germline CDR1 is GTSNPN and CDR2 SVGIG (reference sequence). The CDR3 is CAHTGANVLTF. The CDR3 DNA follows: TGTGCCCATACCGGGGCCAACGTCCTGACTTTC.

The chain couples TRBV3-1 (or the pseudogene TRBV3-2) to TRBJ1-6; D is unresolved. The V gene's germline CDR1 is LGHDT and CDR2 YNNKEL (reference sequence). The CDR3 contains 16 residues. Trimming shortened V by 0 bases and J by 9 bases, and 15 bases separated the two germline ends. The CDR3 nucleotides read TGTGCCAGCAGCCAAGATTGGGCACCGCGCGGTTCACCCCTCCACTTT. Translating gives CASSQDWAPRGSPLHF.

V and J are TRBV2 and TRBJ1-6, with D perhaps matching TRBD1 (5 bases). The CDR3 is 16 residues long. CDR1 is SNHLY and CDR2 is FYNNEI in the germline V gene. Trimming removed 4 bases from V and 11 bases from J, with 21 bases in between. Here the CDR3 DNA reads TGTGCCAGCAGTGGTGGGGGACGGTCGCTCGGGCCACCCCTCCACTTT. Residues: CASSGGGRSLGPPLHF. Full variable domain (outside the CDR3, taken from reference TRBV2 and TRBJ1-6): EPEVTQTPSHQVTQMGQEVILRCVPISNHLYFYWYRQILGQKVEFLVSFYNNEISEKSEIFDDQFSVERPDGSNFTLKIRSTKLEDSAMYFCASSGGGRSLGPPLHFGNGTRLTVT.

The chain uses TRBV5-6 and TRBJ1-4; D gene ambiguous. Deletions cut 0 bases from V and 7 bases from J, with 7 bases between. This CDR3 has 13 residues. The germline V gene has CDR1 SGHDT and CDR2 YYEEEE. CDR3 residues: CASSLDRGEKLFF. CDR3 coding DNA: TGTGCCAGCAGCTTGGACAGAGGTGAAAAACTGTTTTTT.

The rearrangement uses TRBV27 and TRBJ2-2; no clear D. The length of the CDR3 is 12 residues. The V and J ends lost 5 bases and 0 bases respectively, with 1 base between them. In germline, CDR1 is MNHEY, CDR2 SMNVEV (reference sequence). This chain's CDR3 is CASSPNTGELFF. The CDR3 coding sequence is TGTGCCAGCAGTCCGAACACCGGGGAGCTGTTTTTT.

The rearrangement joins TRBV10-3 to TRBJ1-4; TRBD1 might be the D (5 bases). CDR1 and CDR2 from the germline V gene are ENHRY and SYGVKD. V lost 10 bases to trimming and J lost 2 bases, with 11 bases between them. The CDR3 is 13 residues long. The DNA for the CDR3 is TGTGCCAGCTCAGGGACCACTAATGAAAAACTGTTTTTT. Residues: CASSGTTNEKLFF.

The gene calls are TRBV16 and TRBJ1-4, with D unclear. Looked up from germline, CDR1 is KGHSY and CDR2 is FQNENV. Trimming removed 4 bases at V and 4 bases at J, with 10 bases between. The length of the CDR3 is 14 residues. CDR3 protein: CASSPHTVNEKLFF. DNA of the CDR3: TGTGCCAGCAGCCCCCATACGGTTAATGAAAAACTGTTTTTT.

V gene TRBV5-1 combines with J gene TRBJ2-2; a weak D match, TRBD1 (5 bases). Germline CDR1 reads SGHRS; CDR2 reads YFSETQ. Deletions cut 5 bases from V and 4 bases from J, with 15 bases between. The CDR3 runs to 15 residues. CDR3 DNA: TGCGCCAGCAGTTCTGCGACAGTGAGCACCGGGGAGCTGTTTTTT. Encoded protein: CASSSATVSTGELFF.

The genes are TRBV20-1 and TRBJ1-1; D is unresolved. V dropped 3 bases and J dropped 1 base, with 9 bases sitting between them. Looked up from germline, CDR1 is DFQATT and CDR2 is SNEGSKA (reference sequence). The CDR3 runs to 13 residues. The CDR3 DNA reads as TGCAGTGCTAGTAGGGAGAGGAACACTGAAGCTTTCTTT. Its protein product is CSASRERNTEAFF.

This clone was seen a single time. CDR3: CASSTDRRNYGYTF. The CDR3 DNA follows: TGTGCCAGTAGCACCGACAGGAGGAACTATGGCTACACCTTC. The chain carries TRBV19 and TRBJ1-2; D may be TRBD1 (6 bases). Germline V gene lookup returns CDR1 LNHDA and CDR2 SQIVND (reference sequence). This CDR3 contains 14 residues. V lost 6 bases and J 2 bases, leaving 13 bases between the germline ends.

V usage is TRBV7-2 and J usage is TRBJ1-4; possible D gene TRBD1, 5 bases. This CDR3 has 15 amino acids. The germline gives CDR1 SGHTA, CDR2 FQGNSA. Trimming took off 5 bases at V and 3 bases at J, with 13 bases between the two ends. In DNA, the CDR3 is TGTGCCAGCAGCGTGAAGGGGAGGCCTAATGAAAAACTGTTTTTT. Its translation: CASSVKGRPNEKLFF.

The sample holds a few counts of this clone. The chain is built from TRBV18 and TRBJ1-3; tentatively, D is TRBD1 (6 bases). Trimming removed 4 bases at V and 0 bases at J, with 13 bases between. The germline V gene encodes CDR1 KGHSH and CDR2 LQKENI. There are 16 residues in the CDR3. Here the CDR3 DNA reads TGTGCCAGCTCACTTGGACAGCCAGACTCTGGAAACACCATATATTTT. It translates to CASSLGQPDSGNTIYF.

The genes are TRBV6-5 and TRBJ2-2; 13 nucleotides match TRBD2. Looked up from germline, CDR1 is MNHEY and CDR2 is SVGAGI. V was clipped by 7 bases and J by 7 bases; unmatched bases: 3. The length of the CDR3 is 14 residues. In DNA form, the CDR3 reads TGTGCCAGCATCGGACTAGCGGGAGACGGGGAGCTGTTTTTT. Translating it yields CASIGLAGDGELFF.

The chain employs TRBV5-1 and TRBJ2-3, with D perhaps TRBD2 (5 bases). CDR3 length equals 16 residues. Germline V gene sequence: CDR1 SGHRS, CDR2 YFSETQ. The germline V and J ends were trimmed by 1 base and 6 bases, with 18 bases remaining between them. The CDR3 region has the DNA TGCGCCAGCAGCTTGTGGTCGGCGGGTCCGACGGATACGCAGTATTTT. Protein product: CASSLWSAGPTDTQYF.

The V gene is TRBV2, the J gene TRBJ1-2; D uncertain. The V and J ends lost 7 bases and 0 bases respectively, with 6 bases between them. CDR1 and CDR2 from the germline V gene are SNHLY and FYNNEI. This CDR3 spans 12 amino acids. The CDR3 DNA sequence: TGTGCCAGCAATGGTGCTAACTATGGCTACACCTTC. Amino acids: CASNGANYGYTF.

This clone was detected only once. This specimen includes other DNA sequences encoding the same CDR3. This sequence joins TRBV9 and TRBJ1-1, with a weak D call TRBD1 (5 bases). Trimming cost V 0 bases and J 1 base, with 7 bases left between them. CDR3 length: 14 amino acids. Germline V gene sequence: CDR1 SGDLS, CDR2 YYNGEE. The CDR3 loop reads CASSVGGANTEAFF. CDR3 nucleotide sequence: TGTGCCAGCAGCGTAGGCGGGGCGAACACTGAAGCTTTCTTT.

The genes are TRBV28 and TRBJ1-5; the D gene is possibly TRBD1 (5 bases). Germline CDR1 reads MDHEN; CDR2 reads SYDVKM. The CDR3 is 14 residues long. V was clipped by 2 bases and J by 6 bases, with 11 bases between them. The CDR3 nucleotides read TGTGCCAGCAGTTTACGAGGGGAGGGTCAGCCCCAGCATTTT. Amino acid sequence: CASSLRGEGQPQHF.

The chain is built from TRBV11-2 and TRBJ2-2; maybe TRBD1 (6 bases). CDR1 and CDR2 (germline): SGHAT, FQNNGV. V gave up 4 bases and J gave up 5 bases, with 11 bases separating them. This CDR3 has 14 amino acids. The CDR3 protein is CASSSGQLTGELFF. The DNA of the CDR3 is TGTGCCAGCAGCTCCGGACAGTTGACCGGGGAGCTGTTTTTT.

This chain joins TRBV4-3 and TRBJ1-1, with TRBD1 as a possible D gene (5 bases). Deletions cut 3 bases from V and 5 bases from J, with 7 bases between. Germline CDR1 LGHNA, CDR2 YSLEER. The CDR3 spans 12 residues. The CDR3 here is CASSHRGTEAFF. The CDR3 region has the DNA TGCGCCAGCAGCCACCGGGGGACTGAAGCTTTCTTT.